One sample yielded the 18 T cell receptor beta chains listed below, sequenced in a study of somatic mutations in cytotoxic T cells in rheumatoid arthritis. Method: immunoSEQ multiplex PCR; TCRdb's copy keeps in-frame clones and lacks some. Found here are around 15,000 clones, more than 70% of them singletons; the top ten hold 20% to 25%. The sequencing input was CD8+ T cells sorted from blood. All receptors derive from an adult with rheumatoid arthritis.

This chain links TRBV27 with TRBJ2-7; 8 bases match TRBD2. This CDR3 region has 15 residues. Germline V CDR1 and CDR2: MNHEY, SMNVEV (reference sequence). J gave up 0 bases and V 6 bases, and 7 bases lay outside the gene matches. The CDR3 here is CASSISGSPSYEQYF. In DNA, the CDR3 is TGTGCCAGCAGCATAAGCGGGAGCCCCTCCTACGAGCAGTACTTC.

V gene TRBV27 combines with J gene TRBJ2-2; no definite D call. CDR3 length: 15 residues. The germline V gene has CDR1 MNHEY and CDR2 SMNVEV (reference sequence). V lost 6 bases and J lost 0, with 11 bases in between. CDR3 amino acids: CASSHVPTNTGELFF. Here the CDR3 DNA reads TGTGCCAGCAGCCATGTACCGACGAACACCGGGGAGCTGTTTTTT.

CDR3 coding DNA: TGTGCCAGCAGCTCACCATTGAGACAACAGGGGTTGAATGAGCAGTTCTTC. This encodes CASSSPLRQQGLNEQFF. The rearrangement uses TRBV11-2 and TRBJ2-1, with 7 bases that match TRBD1. The germline V gene encodes CDR1 SGHAT and CDR2 FQNNGV. CDR3 length: 17 amino acids. Trimming took 4 bases from V and 7 from J; bases not matched to a gene: 16.

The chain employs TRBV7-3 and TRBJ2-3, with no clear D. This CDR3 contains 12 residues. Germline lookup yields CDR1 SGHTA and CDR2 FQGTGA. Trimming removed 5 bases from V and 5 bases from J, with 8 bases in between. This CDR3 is CASSAMLDTQYF. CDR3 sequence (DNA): TGTGCCAGCAGCGCTATGCTAGATACGCAGTATTTT.

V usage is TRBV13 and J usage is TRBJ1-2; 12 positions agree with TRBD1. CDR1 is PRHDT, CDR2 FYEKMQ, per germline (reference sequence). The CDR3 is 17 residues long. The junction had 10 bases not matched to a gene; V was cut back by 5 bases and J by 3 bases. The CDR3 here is CASSTTGTGGAYYGYTF. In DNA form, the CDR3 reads TGTGCCAGCAGCACGACCGGGACAGGGGGCGCTTACTATGGCTACACCTTC.

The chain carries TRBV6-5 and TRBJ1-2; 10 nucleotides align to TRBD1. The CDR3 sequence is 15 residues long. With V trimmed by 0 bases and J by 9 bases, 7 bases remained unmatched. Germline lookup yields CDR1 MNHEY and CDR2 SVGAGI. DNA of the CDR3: TGTGCCAGCAGTTACTCTAACCAGGACAGGGGGAGCTACACCTTC. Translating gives CASSYSNQDRGSYTF.

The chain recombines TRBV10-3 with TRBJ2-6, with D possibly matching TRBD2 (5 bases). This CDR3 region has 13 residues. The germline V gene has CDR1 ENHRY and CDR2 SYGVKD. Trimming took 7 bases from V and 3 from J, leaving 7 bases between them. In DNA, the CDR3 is TGTGCCATCATGGGGAGTGGGGCCAACGTCCTGACTTTC. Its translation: CAIMGSGANVLTF.

The CDR3 sequence is CASSVADNPYEQYF. The CDR3 bases are TGTGCCAGCAGCGTAGCGGACAATCCCTACGAGCAGTACTTC. The V gene is TRBV9, the J gene TRBJ2-7; the D gene is possibly TRBD1 (5 bases). In germline, CDR1 is SGDLS, CDR2 YYNGEE. V gave up 0 bases and J gave up 2 bases, with 9 bases separating them. The CDR3 spans 14 residues.

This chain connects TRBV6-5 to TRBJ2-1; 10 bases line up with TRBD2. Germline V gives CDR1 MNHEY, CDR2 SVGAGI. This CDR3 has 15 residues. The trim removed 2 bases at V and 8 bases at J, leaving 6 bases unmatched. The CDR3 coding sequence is TGTGCCAGCAGTTACCAGGGACTAGCGTTGCATGAGCAGTTCTTC. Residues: CASSYQGLALHEQFF.

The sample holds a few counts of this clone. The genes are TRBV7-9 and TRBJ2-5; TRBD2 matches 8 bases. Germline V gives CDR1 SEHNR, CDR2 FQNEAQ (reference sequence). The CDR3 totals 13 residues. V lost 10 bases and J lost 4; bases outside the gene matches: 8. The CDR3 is CATLTSGRETQYF. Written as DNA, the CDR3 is TGTGCCACTCTAACTAGCGGAAGAGAGACCCAGTACTTC.

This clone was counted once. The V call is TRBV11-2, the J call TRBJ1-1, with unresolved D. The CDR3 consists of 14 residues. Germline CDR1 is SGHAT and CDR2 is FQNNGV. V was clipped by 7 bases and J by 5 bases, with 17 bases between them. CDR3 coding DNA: TGTGCCAGCAACGTAATGCCGGTAGGGACTGAAGCTTTCTTT. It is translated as CASNVMPVGTEAFF.

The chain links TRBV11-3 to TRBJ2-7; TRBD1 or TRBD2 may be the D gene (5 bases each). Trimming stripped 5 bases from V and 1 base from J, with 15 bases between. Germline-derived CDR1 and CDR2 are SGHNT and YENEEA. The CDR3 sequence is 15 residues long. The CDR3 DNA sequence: TGTGCCAGCAGCCCGACAGAGCGGCCTTCCTACGAGCAGTACTTC. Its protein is CASSPTERPSYEQYF.

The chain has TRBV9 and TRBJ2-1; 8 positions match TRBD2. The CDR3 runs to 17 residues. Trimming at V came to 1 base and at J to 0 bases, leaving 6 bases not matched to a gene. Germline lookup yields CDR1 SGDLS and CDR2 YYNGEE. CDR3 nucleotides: TGTGCCAGCAGCGTATATCCAGCGGGAGACTCCTACAATGAGCAGTTCTTC. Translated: CASSVYPAGDSYNEQFF.

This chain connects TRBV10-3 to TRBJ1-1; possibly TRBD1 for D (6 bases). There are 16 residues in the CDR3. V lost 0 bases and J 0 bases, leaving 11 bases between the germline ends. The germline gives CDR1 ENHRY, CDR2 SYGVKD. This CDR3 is CAISESRGTLNTEAFF. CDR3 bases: TGTGCCATCAGTGAGTCGAGAGGGACACTGAACACTGAAGCTTTCTTT.

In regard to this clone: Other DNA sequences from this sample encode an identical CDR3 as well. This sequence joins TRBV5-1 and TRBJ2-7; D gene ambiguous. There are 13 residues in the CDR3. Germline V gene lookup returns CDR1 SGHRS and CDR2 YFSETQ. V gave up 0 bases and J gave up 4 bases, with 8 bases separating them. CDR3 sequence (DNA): TGCGCCAGCAGCTTGGGCCCGGAATACGAGCAGTACTTC. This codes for CASSLGPEYEQYF.

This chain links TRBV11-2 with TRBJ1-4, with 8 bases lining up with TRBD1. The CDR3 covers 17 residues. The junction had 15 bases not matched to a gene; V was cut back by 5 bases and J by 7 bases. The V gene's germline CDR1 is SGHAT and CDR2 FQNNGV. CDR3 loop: CASSLWTGSGVSEKLFF. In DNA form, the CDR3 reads TGTGCCAGCAGCCTGTGGACAGGGAGCGGAGTTAGTGAAAAACTGTTTTTT.

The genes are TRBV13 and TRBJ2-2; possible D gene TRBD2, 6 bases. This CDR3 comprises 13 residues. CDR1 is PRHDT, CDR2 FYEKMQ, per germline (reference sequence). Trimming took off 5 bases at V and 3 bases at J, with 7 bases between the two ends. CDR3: CASSGGDTGELFF. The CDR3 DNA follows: TGTGCCAGCAGCGGCGGGGACACCGGGGAGCTGTTTTTT.

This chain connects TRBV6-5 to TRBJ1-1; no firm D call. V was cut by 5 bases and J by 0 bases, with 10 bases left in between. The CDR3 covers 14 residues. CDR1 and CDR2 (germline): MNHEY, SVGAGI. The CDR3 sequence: CASSPTVMNTEAFF. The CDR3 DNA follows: TGTGCCAGCAGTCCGACGGTTATGAACACTGAAGCTTTCTTT.